A single sample gave rise to the 14 T cell receptor beta chains below, sequenced in a study of response to subunit inactivated influenza vaccine. TCRdb ran MiXCR on the RT-PCR reads and lists one entry per CDR3 protein. The sample contains around 530,000 distinct CDR3 sequences, more than 15% of which appear only once. The material was CD4+ T cells sorted from PBMCs, obtained around 25 months after vaccination. These receptors originate from a man between 50 and 75 years old who received an inactivated influenza vaccine.

This clonotype was counted only a few times. The chain combines TRBV11-2 with TRBJ2-1; the D is unclear. CDR1 and CDR2 (germline): SGHAT, FQNNGV. The germline V and J ends were trimmed by 5 bases and 5 bases, with 16 bases remaining between them. The CDR3 runs to 15 residues. This CDR3 reads CASSLILGWDNEQFF. CDR3 coding DNA: TGTGCCAGCAGCCTCATTTTGGGCTGGGACAATGAGCAGTTCTTC.

This clonotype was counted at least ten times. The CDR3 DNA sequence: TGTGCCAGCAGCCGGGACAGGAGCTCCTACAATGAGCAGTTCTTC. It yields the protein CASSRDRSSYNEQFF. This rearrangement joins TRBV6-1 to TRBJ2-1; 8 positions match TRBD1. J was trimmed by 0 bases and V by 6 bases; bases with no gene match: 4. Germline CDR1 and CDR2: MNHNS and SASEGT. The length of the CDR3 is 15 residues.

The J gene is TRBJ2-1, the V gene TRBV5-1, with 7 bases identical to TRBD2. Trimming took 4 bases from V and 7 from J; bases not matched to a gene: 11. The CDR3 runs 15 residues. Germline V gene sequence: CDR1 SGHRS, CDR2 YFSETQ. CDR3 sequence reads: CASSGGLGTRNEQFF. CDR3 nucleotide sequence: TGCGCCAGCAGCGGTGGACTAGGGACGCGTAATGAGCAGTTCTTC.

The chain uses TRBV5-1 and TRBJ2-2; possibly TRBD2 for D (6 bases). The germline V gene encodes CDR1 SGHRS and CDR2 YFSETQ. Trimming removed 0 bases at V and 2 bases at J, with 11 bases between. This CDR3 spans 16 amino acids. CDR3 bases: TGCGCCAGCAGCTTGGGTAGCGGTCTAAACACCGGGGAGCTGTTTTTT. It is translated as CASSLGSGLNTGELFF.

The V and J genes are TRBV19 and TRBJ2-5; possibly TRBD1 for D (6 bases). Per germline, CDR1 LNHDA and CDR2 SQIVND (reference sequence). The ends were cut back, 5 bases at V and 5 bases at J, with 18 bases in the middle. CDR3 length: 15 residues. The chain's CDR3 is CASSESGVGTETQYF. DNA for the CDR3: TGTGCCAGTAGTGAGTCAGGGGTTGGAACGGAGACCCAGTACTTC.

The gene calls are TRBV18 and TRBJ2-5; 11 bases are a match to TRBD1. CDR3 length equals 15 residues. The junction had 5 bases not matched to a gene; V was cut back by 2 bases and J by 6 bases. Germline V lookup: CDR1 KGHSH, CDR2 LQKENI. The CDR3 protein is CASSPGTGGVQTQYF. As DNA, the CDR3 is TGTGCCAGCTCACCAGGGACAGGGGGAGTACAGACCCAGTACTTC.

At least ten counts were recorded for this clonotype. J is TRBJ2-7 and V is TRBV7-8, with TRBD1 identical over 9 bases. Germline values: CDR1 SGHVS, CDR2 FQNEAQ. Germline trimming cut 0 bases from V and 3 bases from J; bases unmatched to any gene: 0. This CDR3 spans 14 amino acids. CDR3 DNA: TGTGCCAGCAGCTTAGCGGGACAGGGCTACGAGCAGTACTTC. Translation gives CASSLAGQGYEQYF. The full variable domain, rest sourced from reference TRBV7-8 and TRBJ2-7, is GAGVSQSPRYKVAKRGQDVALRCDPISGHVSLFWYQQALGQGPEFLTYFQNEAQLDKSGLPSDRFFAERPEGSVSTLKIQRTQQEDSAVYLCASSLAGQGYEQYFGPGTRLTVT.

This clonotype has just a few counts. The V call is TRBV24-1, the J call TRBJ1-1; no firm D call. V was trimmed by 7 bases and J by 2 bases, leaving 25 bases between them. CDR1 and CDR2 (germline): KGHDR, SFDVKD. This CDR3 has 18 amino acids. The CDR3 region is CATRWNYTPIGLNTEAFF. As DNA, the CDR3 is TGTGCCACCAGATGGAATTATACACCGATCGGATTAAACACTGAAGCTTTCTTT.

Many counts were recorded for this clonotype. The chain couples TRBV12-3 or TRBV12-4 to TRBJ2-7, with unresolved D. The ends were cut back, 4 bases at V and 3 bases at J, with 4 bases in the middle. The CDR3 has 11 residues. This CDR3 is CASSSGYEQYF. In nucleotides, the CDR3 is TGTGCCAGCAGTTCCGGCTACGAGCAGTACTTC.

In this sample, this clonotype turned up a few times. The J gene is TRBJ2-7, the V gene TRBV24-1; no clear D. Germline lookup yields CDR1 KGHDR and CDR2 SFDVKD. Trimming took 4 bases from V and 2 from J, leaving 8 bases between them. This CDR3 spans 13 amino acids. CDR3 nucleotide sequence: TGTGCCACCAGTGACCCTGGGGCCTACGAGCAGTACTTC. It encodes CATSDPGAYEQYF.

The rearrangement links TRBV20-1 to TRBJ2-5; perhaps TRBD1 as D (6 bases). Trimming left V 0 bases short and J 5 bases short, with 13 bases between. This CDR3 spans 14 amino acids. Germline V gives CDR1 DFQATT, CDR2 SNEGSKA (reference sequence). The CDR3 here is CSARDPTGTETQYF. CDR3 DNA: TGCAGTGCTAGAGATCCCACAGGGACGGAGACCCAGTACTTC.

This clonotype was detected only a few times. The rearrangement joins TRBV6-1 to TRBJ2-1; D is uncertain. With 10 bases removed from V and 5 bases from J, the gap between germline ends came to 9 bases. Germline V CDR1 and CDR2: MNHNS, SASEGT. The CDR3 totals 11 residues. CDR3 sequence reads: CATSFNNEQFF. The DNA of the CDR3 is TGTGCCACCTCATTTAACAATGAGCAGTTCTTC.

The chain recombines TRBV11-2 with TRBJ2-5; 11 nucleotides line up with TRBD2. Trimming cost V 5 bases and J 4 bases; bases outside gene matches: 6. Germline V gene lookup returns CDR1 SGHAT and CDR2 FQNNGV. CDR3 size: 15 residues. In nucleotides, the CDR3 is TGTGCCAGCAGCCCACTAGCGGGAGTGGGAGAGACCCAGTACTTC. This gives the protein CASSPLAGVGETQYF.

This clonotype came up a few times. The V gene is TRBV20-1, the J gene TRBJ2-3; 7 bases fit TRBD2. J lost 2 bases, V lost 0 bases, and 5 bases had no gene match. The CDR3 is made up of 15 amino acids. The germline gives CDR1 DFQATT, CDR2 SNEGSKA (reference sequence). Here the CDR3 reads CSARDAGAPTDTQYF. The CDR3 DNA reads TGCAGTGCTAGAGATGCGGGAGCTCCCACAGATACGCAGTATTTT.